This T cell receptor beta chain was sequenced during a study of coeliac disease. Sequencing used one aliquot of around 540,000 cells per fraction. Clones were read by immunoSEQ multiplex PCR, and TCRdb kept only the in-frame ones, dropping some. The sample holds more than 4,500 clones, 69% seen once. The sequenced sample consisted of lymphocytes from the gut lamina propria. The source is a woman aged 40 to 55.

In DNA, the CDR3 is TGCGCCAGCAGCTTGCAGGATGTGGAGACCCAGTACTTC. This encodes CASSLQDVETQYF. This rearrangement joins TRBV5-1 to TRBJ2-5; no reliable D call. Germline V gene lookup returns CDR1 SGHRS and CDR2 YFSETQ. Trimming removed 1 base from V and 5 bases from J, with 9 bases in between. The CDR3 totals 13 residues.